One and the same sample provided the 8 T cell receptor beta chains below, sequenced in a study of Ad26.COV2.S vaccination and SARS-CoV-2 variants. Treatment given: some 20 received Ad26.COV2.S at low or high dose, single or two shots; five or six received placebo; per-sample allocation not given. Collection of the samples took place on day 63 after the first injection of vaccine or placebo. The method was immunoSEQ multiplex PCR; TCRdb's version includes in-frame clones alone and lacks a portion of them. The table lists about 390,000 clones, more than 85% of them singletons. Sequences were derived from peripheral blood, sampled in a trial of Ad26.COV2.S vaccine versus placebo. Receptors were obtained from a person between 18 and 60 years old who received the Ad26.COV2.S COVID-19 vaccine or a placebo.

The genes are TRBV4-1 and TRBJ1-5; D perhaps matches TRBD1 (6 bases). CDR1 is MGHRA, CDR2 YSYEKL, per germline. Trimming removed 4 bases at V and 2 bases at J, with 18 bases between. The CDR3 covers 17 residues. CDR3 sequence: CASSPGILGGGNQPQHF. CDR3 DNA: TGCGCCAGCAGCCCTGGAATTTTAGGGGGTGGCAATCAGCCCCAGCATTTT.

The rearrangement joins TRBV6-6 to TRBJ1-1; perhaps TRBD1 as D (5 bases). The germline V and J ends were trimmed by 5 bases and 0 bases, with 19 bases remaining between them. Germline CDR1 MNHNY, CDR2 SVGAGI (reference sequence). The CDR3 sequence is 17 residues long. CDR3 DNA: TGTGCCAGCAGTCACCCCACAACCGGGGGGTTGAACACTGAAGCTTTCTTT. The encoded protein is CASSHPTTGGLNTEAFF.

This rearrangement joins TRBV11-2 to TRBJ1-5; 9 nucleotides line up with TRBD1. Germline V gene lookup returns CDR1 SGHAT and CDR2 FQNNGV. CDR3 length: 15 amino acids. V was clipped by 5 bases and J by 2 bases; unmatched bases: 4. The DNA for the CDR3 is TGTGCCAGCAGCCTGGACAGGGGTGGCAATCAGCCCCAGCATTTT. This codes for CASSLDRGGNQPQHF. The full variable domain, rest sourced from reference TRBV11-2 and TRBJ1-5, is EAGVAQSPRYKIIEKRQSVAFWCNPISGHATLYWYQQILGQGPKLLIQFQNNGVVDDSQLPKDRFSAERLKGVDSTLKIQPAKLEDSAVYLCASSLDRGGNQPQHFGDGTRLSIL.

This clone showed up just a few times. V gene TRBV2 combines with J gene TRBJ2-2; D is possibly TRBD1 (5 bases). The V gene lost 1 base and the J gene lost 4 bases, with 10 bases spanning the gap. This CDR3 has 15 amino acids. CDR1 and CDR2 (germline): SNHLY, FYNNEI. The DNA of the CDR3 is TGTGCCAGCAGTGAAGTATTAGGGGCCACCGGGGAGCTGTTTTTT. This sequence encodes CASSEVLGATGELFF.

This rearrangement joins TRBV5-6 to TRBJ2-5; 8 positions match TRBD2. In germline, CDR1 is SGHDT, CDR2 YYEEEE. After removal of 5 bases from V and 5 bases from J, the junction contained 8 bases not matched to a gene. This CDR3 contains 14 residues. The CDR3 is CASREFGRVETQYF. The DNA of the CDR3 is TGTGCCAGCAGAGAATTCGGGAGGGTTGAGACCCAGTACTTC.

This chain joins TRBV6-2 or TRBV6-3 and TRBJ2-2; 8 bases map to TRBD2. The germline V gene encodes CDR1 MNHEY and CDR2 SVGEGT. This CDR3 spans 14 amino acids. The junction had 3 bases not matched to a gene; V was cut back by 6 bases and J by 3 bases. The DNA of the CDR3 is TGTGCCAGCAGCAGGACTAGCTACACCGGGGAGCTGTTTTTT. Protein sequence: CASSRTSYTGELFF.

V gene TRBV6-1 combines with J gene TRBJ1-6; TRBD1 is a possible D gene (6 bases). V lost 3 bases, J lost 4 bases, and 13 bases lay in between. CDR1 and CDR2 from the germline V gene are MNHNS and SASEGT. The CDR3 consists of 16 residues. The CDR3 DNA is TGTGCCAGCAGTGAGCAGGACAGATCTTATAATTCACCCCTCCACTTT. Translating it yields CASSEQDRSYNSPLHF.

This sequence joins TRBV7-2 and TRBJ1-2, with D hard to call. The CDR3 covers 15 residues. V was shortened by 1 base and J by 3 bases, with 12 bases between the two germline ends. Germline assignment: CDR1 SGHTA and CDR2 FQGNSA. This chain's CDR3 is CASSLGTASHYGYTF. The CDR3, as DNA: TGTGCCAGCAGCTTAGGTACGGCCAGCCACTATGGCTACACCTTC.